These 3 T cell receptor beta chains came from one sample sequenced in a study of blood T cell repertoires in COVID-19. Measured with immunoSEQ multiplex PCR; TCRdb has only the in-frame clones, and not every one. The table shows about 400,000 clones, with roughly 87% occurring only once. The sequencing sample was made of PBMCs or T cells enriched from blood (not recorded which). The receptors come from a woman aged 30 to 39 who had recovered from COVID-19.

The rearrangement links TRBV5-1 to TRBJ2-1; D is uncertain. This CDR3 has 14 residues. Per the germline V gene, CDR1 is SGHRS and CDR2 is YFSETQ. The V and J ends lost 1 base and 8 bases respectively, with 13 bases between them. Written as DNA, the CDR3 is TGCGCCAGCAGCTTGAACGGTTTCCGGGATGAGCAGTTCTTC. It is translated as CASSLNGFRDEQFF.

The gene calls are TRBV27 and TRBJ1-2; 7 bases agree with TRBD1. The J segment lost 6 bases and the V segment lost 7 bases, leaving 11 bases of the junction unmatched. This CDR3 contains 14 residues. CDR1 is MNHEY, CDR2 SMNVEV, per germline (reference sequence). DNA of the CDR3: TGTGCCAGCACGGTACAAGGGGGCGTAAATGGCTACACCTTC. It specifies CASTVQGGVNGYTF.

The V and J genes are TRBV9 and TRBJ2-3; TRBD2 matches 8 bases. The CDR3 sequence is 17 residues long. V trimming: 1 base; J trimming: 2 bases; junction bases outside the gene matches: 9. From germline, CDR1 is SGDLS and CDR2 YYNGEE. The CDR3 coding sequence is TGTGCCAGCAGCGTATTTGGACGGGGGGGCAACACAGATACGCAGTATTTT. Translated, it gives CASSVFGRGGNTDTQYF. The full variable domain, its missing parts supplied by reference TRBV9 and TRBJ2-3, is DSGVTQTPKHLITATGQRVTLRCSPRSGDLSVYWYQQSLDQGLQFLIQYYNGEERAKGNILERFSAQQFPDLHSELNLSSLELGDSALYFCASSVFGRGGNTDTQYFGPGTRLTVL.